These 8 T cell receptor beta chains were all obtained from the same sample, sequenced in a study of blood T cell repertoires in COVID-19. Measured with immunoSEQ multiplex PCR; TCRdb has only the in-frame clones, and not every one. The sample has a few hundred thousand clones, 85% to 90% seen once; the top ten hold about 2.1%. Sequencing used peripheral blood. Every receptor here comes from a woman aged 55 to 70 with COVID-19, enrolled during active disease.

This chain links TRBV27 with TRBJ1-2; D remains unclear. This CDR3 has 13 residues. CDR1 MNHEY and CDR2 SMNVEV come from the germline V gene (reference sequence). Trimming took 2 bases from V and 7 from J, leaving 11 bases between them. The CDR3 loop reads CASSLGEAAGYTF. CDR3 bases: TGTGCCAGCAGTTTAGGAGAAGCGGCTGGCTACACCTTC.

The genes are TRBV4-3 and TRBJ2-3; TRBD2 agrees at 11 bases. The CDR3 is 18 residues long. Trimming removed 0 bases from V and 5 bases from J; junction bases left unmatched: 10. From germline, CDR1 is LGHNA and CDR2 YSLEER. The CDR3 nucleotides read TGCGCCAGCAGCCAAGAAGTAGGAGTAGCGGGGGGGATAGATACGCAGTATTTT. It codes for CASSQEVGVAGGIDTQYF.

The chain employs TRBV12-3 or TRBV12-4 and TRBJ2-7; a possible D gene is TRBD2 (5 bases). This CDR3 contains 11 residues. Deletions cut 8 bases from V and 4 bases from J, with 9 bases between. The CDR3 DNA reads TGTGCCAGCGCCCGGGAATACGAGCAGTACTTC. This encodes CASAREYEQYF.

This sequence joins TRBV7-2 and TRBJ1-4; perhaps TRBD1 as D (5 bases). This CDR3 region has 13 residues. Germline lookup yields CDR1 SGHTA and CDR2 FQGNSA. Trimming removed 5 bases at V and 10 bases at J, with 14 bases between. CDR3 loop: CASSPRQSGKLFF. In nucleotides, the CDR3 is TGTGCCAGCAGCCCTAGACAGTCGGGAAAACTGTTTTTT.

The chain employs TRBV18 and TRBJ2-2; 8 bases align to TRBD1. The ends lost 3 bases at V and 3 bases at J; junction bases unmatched: 6. The CDR3 runs 16 residues. CDR1 and CDR2 (germline): KGHSH, LQKENI. The CDR3 region is CASSPRTGRYTGELFF. The CDR3 DNA reads TGTGCCAGCTCACCCAGGACAGGGCGGTACACCGGGGAGCTGTTTTTT. Drawing the rest from reference TRBV18 and TRBJ2-2, the complete variable domain is NAGVMQNPRHLVRRRGQEARLRCSPMKGHSHVYWYRQLPEEGLKFMVYLQKENIIDESGMPKERFSAEFPKEGPSILRIQQVVRGDSAAYFCASSPRTGRYTGELFFGEGSRLTVL.

The CDR3 reads CASSLDYRVETQYF. CDR3 DNA: TGCGCCAGCAGCTTGGATTACAGGGTGGAGACCCAGTACTTC. V usage is TRBV5-1 and J usage is TRBJ2-5, with D possibly TRBD1 on 6 matching bases. The CDR3 covers 14 residues. Germline lookup yields CDR1 SGHRS and CDR2 YFSETQ. Trimming removed 0 bases from V and 5 bases from J, with 11 bases in between.

The chain joins TRBV5-1 to TRBJ2-2; 14 bases match TRBD2. This CDR3 is built from 18 residues. Trimming removed 6 bases from V and 0 bases from J; junction bases left unmatched: 7. Germline-derived CDR1 and CDR2 are SGHRS and YFSETQ. The CDR3 reads CASISGTSGGPNTGELFF. The CDR3 DNA sequence: TGCGCCAGCATATCCGGGACTAGCGGGGGCCCGAACACCGGGGAGCTGTTTTTT.

In this sample, this clone turned up once. The rearrangement uses TRBV2 and TRBJ1-5; weak D call: TRBD1 (5 bases). Between the trimmed V and J ends, which lost 6 bases and 0 bases, there was a span of 12 bases. Germline loops: CDR1 SNHLY, CDR2 FYNNEI. This CDR3 comprises 15 residues. The CDR3 DNA reads as TGTGCCAGCAGACAGGAGAGGAATAGCAATCAGCCCCAGCATTTT. The encoded protein is CASRQERNSNQPQHF.